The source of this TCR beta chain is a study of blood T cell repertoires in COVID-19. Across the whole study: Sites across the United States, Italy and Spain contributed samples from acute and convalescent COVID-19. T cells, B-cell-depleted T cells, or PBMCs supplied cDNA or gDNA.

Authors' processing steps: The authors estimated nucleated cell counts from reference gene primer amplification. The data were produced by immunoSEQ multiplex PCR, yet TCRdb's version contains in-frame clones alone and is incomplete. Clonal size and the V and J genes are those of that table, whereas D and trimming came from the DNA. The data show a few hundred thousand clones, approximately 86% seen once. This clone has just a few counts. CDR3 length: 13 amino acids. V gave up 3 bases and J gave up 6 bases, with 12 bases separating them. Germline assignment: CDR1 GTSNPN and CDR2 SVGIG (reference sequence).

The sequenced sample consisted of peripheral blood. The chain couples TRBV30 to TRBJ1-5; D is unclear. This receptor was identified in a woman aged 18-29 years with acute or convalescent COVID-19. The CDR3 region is CAWRKTLGQPQHF. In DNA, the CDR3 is TGTGCCTGGAGGAAGACTTTAGGTCAGCCCCAGCATTTT.